What follows are 20 T cell receptor beta chains derived from one specimen sequenced in a study of blood T cell repertoires in COVID-19 (dated by TCRdb to about 2020). Libraries came from the immunoSEQ multiplex PCR assay. As stored in TCRdb, this immuneACCESS dataset retains in-frame rearrangements with V and J assigned. A fraction of the clones does not appear; measured against another copy, unresolved V genes explain less than half of the discrepancy, and the remainder lacks a known reason. The sample table shows 300,000 to 450,000 clones, and more than 65% are seen once. Around 1.1% of the sample is held by the ten biggest clonotypes. The sample taken for sequencing was peripheral blood. The origin of the receptors is a human donor with acute or convalescent COVID-19. The donor label of this sample is uncertain.

This clone turned up a few times. The gene calls are TRBV30 and TRBJ2-1; TRBD1 matches 8 bases. The CDR3 covers 13 residues. Trimming at V came to 2 bases and at J to 4 bases, leaving 1 base not matched to a gene. The germline V gene has CDR1 GTSNPN and CDR2 SVGIG (reference sequence). This CDR3 reads CAWSTGGYNEQFF. In DNA, the CDR3 is TGTGCCTGGAGTACAGGGGGTTACAATGAGCAGTTCTTC.

In DNA, the CDR3 is TGTGCCAGTAGTTCGCCGGGAAATTTAAACTATGGCTACACCTTC. Its protein product is CASSSPGNLNYGYTF. The rearrangement joins TRBV19 to TRBJ1-2; D is ambiguous. CDR3 size: 15 residues. V dropped 5 bases and J dropped 2 bases, with 15 bases sitting between them. The germline CDR1 and CDR2 sequences are LNHDA and SQIVND (reference sequence). Supplemented by reference TRBV19 and TRBJ1-2, the full variable domain reads DGGITQSPKYLFRKEGQNVTLSCEQNLNHDAMYWYRQDPGQGLRLIYYSQIVNDFQKGDIAEGYSVSREKKESFPLTVTSAQKNPTAFYLCASSSPGNLNYGYTFGSGTRLTVV.

The V call is TRBV29-1, the J call TRBJ2-2; 9 bases are a match to TRBD1. CDR3 length: 13 residues. The junction had 5 bases not matched to a gene; V was cut back by 7 bases and J by 5 bases. Germline V gene sequence: CDR1 SQVTM, CDR2 ANQGSEA. CDR3 protein: CSASGTGTGELFF. The CDR3 coding sequence is TGCAGCGCCTCCGGGACAGGGACCGGGGAGCTGTTTTTT.

J is TRBJ2-2 and V is TRBV4-2, with D maybe TRBD2 (6 bases). Germline V gene sequence: CDR1 LGHNA, CDR2 YNFKEQ. CDR3 length equals 16 residues. V lost 2 bases, J lost 0 bases, and 10 bases lay in between. This CDR3 reads CASSQPLASNTGELFF. In DNA, the CDR3 is TGTGCCAGCAGCCAACCTCTAGCGTCGAACACCGGGGAGCTGTTTTTT.

The chain employs TRBV6-6 and TRBJ1-2, with D possibly being TRBD1 (6 bases). This CDR3 contains 17 residues. Trimming cost V 5 bases and J 6 bases, with 25 bases left between them. From germline, CDR1 is MNHNY and CDR2 SVGAGI (reference sequence). CDR3: CASSPGGGRLNLHGYTF. CDR3 DNA: TGTGCCAGCAGTCCCGGGGGGGGGCGCCTTAACCTCCATGGCTACACCTTC.

The chain recombines TRBV7-9 with TRBJ1-1, with TRBD1 matching over 8 bases. Germline V gene lookup returns CDR1 SEHNR and CDR2 FQNEAQ (reference sequence). V lost 5 bases, J lost 4 bases, and 6 bases stayed unmatched. The CDR3 is 14 amino acids. The chain's CDR3 is CASSTDRGVTEAFF. In DNA form, the CDR3 reads TGTGCCAGCAGCACCGACAGGGGAGTCACTGAAGCTTTCTTT. Together with reference TRBV7-9 and TRBJ1-1, the CDR3 gives the full variable domain: DTGVSQNPRHKITKRGQNVTFRCDPISEHNRLYWYRQTLGQGPEFLTYFQNEAQLEKSRLLSDRFSAERPKGSFSTLEIQRTEQGDSAMYLCASSTDRGVTEAFFGQGTRLTVV.

The V and J genes are TRBV5-1 and TRBJ1-1; no definite D call. The CDR3 runs to 14 residues. The germline V gene has CDR1 SGHRS and CDR2 YFSETQ. The V and J ends lost 3 bases and 4 bases respectively, with 13 bases between them. CDR3 DNA sequence: TGCGCCAGCAGCTCCGAGGTGGGAGGCACTGAAGCTTTCTTT. It yields the protein CASSSEVGGTEAFF.

The gene calls are TRBV5-6 and TRBJ2-2, with D hard to call. The ends were cut back, 2 bases at V and 4 bases at J, with 12 bases in the middle. The CDR3 has 15 amino acids. Germline values: CDR1 SGHDT, CDR2 YYEEEE. CDR3 protein: CASSFVDSFTGELFF. CDR3 bases: TGTGCCAGCAGCTTTGTAGATAGCTTCACCGGGGAGCTGTTTTTT.

The chain employs TRBV7-6 and TRBJ2-2; 7 bases match TRBD1. V was pared by 7 bases and J by 8 bases, with 10 bases of the junction left unmatched. Germline assignment: CDR1 SGHVS and CDR2 FNYEAQ. This CDR3 contains 14 residues. The CDR3 reads CASTLQGMKGELFF. CDR3 coding DNA: TGTGCCAGCACCCTACAGGGGATGAAGGGGGAGCTGTTTTTT.

The J gene is TRBJ2-1, the V gene TRBV19, with TRBD2 identical over 11 bases. This CDR3 spans 15 amino acids. The germline CDR1 and CDR2 sequences are LNHDA and SQIVND (reference sequence). Germline trimming cut 3 bases from V and 7 bases from J; bases unmatched to any gene: 5. CDR3 coding DNA: TGTGCCAGTAGTATGGGACTAGCGGCGGGGAATGAGCAGTTCTTC. Its protein is CASSMGLAAGNEQFF. The full variable domain, in which reference TRBV19 and TRBJ2-1 provide the parts outside the CDR3, is DGGITQSPKYLFRKEGQNVTLSCEQNLNHDAMYWYRQDPGQGLRLIYYSQIVNDFQKGDIAEGYSVSREKKESFPLTVTSAQKNPTAFYLCASSMGLAAGNEQFFGPGTRLTVL.

The rearrangement uses TRBV19 and TRBJ1-4; tentative D call: TRBD1 (5 bases). Germline V gene lookup returns CDR1 LNHDA and CDR2 SQIVND (reference sequence). Deletions cut 5 bases from V and 5 bases from J, with 9 bases between. This CDR3 has 13 amino acids. The CDR3 DNA is TGTGCCAGTAGTGGCCGGGGGAATGAAAAACTGTTTTTT. Translation gives CASSGRGNEKLFF.

The chain carries TRBV12-3 or TRBV12-4 and TRBJ1-2; D uncertain. The V end was cut by 5 bases, the J end by 2 bases, with 6 bases between. This CDR3 is built from 12 residues. The CDR3 DNA sequence: TGTGCCAGCAGTGCCACAAACTATGGCTACACCTTC. Translation: CASSATNYGYTF.

As concerns this clone: Distinct nucleotide sequences in the sample also encode this CDR3. The chain joins TRBV5-1 to TRBJ1-1, with D perhaps TRBD1 (6 bases). The V gene's germline CDR1 is SGHRS and CDR2 YFSETQ. The CDR3 covers 15 residues. The V and J ends lost 4 bases and 1 base respectively, with 14 bases between them. CDR3 sequence: CASSPRGGSNTEAFF. The DNA of the CDR3 is TGCGCCAGCAGCCCCCGTGGGGGCTCGAACACTGAAGCTTTCTTT.

The chain carries TRBV28 and TRBJ1-4, with a possible D match to TRBD1 (5 bases). The CDR3 totals 15 residues. Between the trimmed V and J ends, which lost 5 bases and 2 bases, there was a span of 12 bases. Germline loops: CDR1 MDHEN, CDR2 SYDVKM. For the CDR3, the DNA is TGTGCCAGCAGTCCATCAGGGATTACTAATGAAAAACTGTTTTTT. It is translated as CASSPSGITNEKLFF.

The chain carries TRBV5-6 and TRBJ1-1; possibly TRBD1 for D (6 bases). Germline loops: CDR1 SGHDT, CDR2 YYEEEE. The V gene lost 3 bases and the J gene lost 3 bases, with 12 bases spanning the gap. This CDR3 spans 14 amino acids. CDR3 loop: CASSSTGLDTEAFF. Here the CDR3 DNA reads TGTGCCAGCAGCTCTACAGGGTTGGACACTGAAGCTTTCTTT. The variable domain in full, with the rest retrieved from reference TRBV5-6 and TRBJ1-1, is DAGVTQSPTHLIKTRGQQVTLRCSPKSGHDTVSWYQQALGQGPQFIFQYYEEEERQRGNFPDRFSGHQFPNYSSELNVNALLLGDSALYLCASSSTGLDTEAFFGQGTRLTVV.

The genes are TRBV29-1 and TRBJ1-4, with D possibly TRBD1 on 5 matching bases. Germline V CDR1 and CDR2: SQVTM, ANQGSEA. Trimming removed 4 bases at V and 7 bases at J, with 16 bases between. The CDR3 loop spans 14 amino acids. The CDR3, as DNA: TGCAGCGTTGTCTGGGGGGATCAGGGTGAAAAACTGTTTTTT. Translating gives CSVVWGDQGEKLFF.

This clone has more than one count but fewer than ten. The rearrangement uses TRBV18 and TRBJ1-1; 7 bases match TRBD1. CDR3 length: 15 residues. The V segment lost 1 base and the J segment 5 bases; nucleotides outside the gene matches: 7. Per the germline V gene, CDR1 is KGHSH and CDR2 is LQKENI. The CDR3 is CASSPRQGSETEAFF. CDR3 coding DNA: TGTGCCAGCTCACCACGACAGGGAAGTGAGACTGAAGCTTTCTTT.

The chain recombines TRBV20-1 with TRBJ2-1; 8 bases align to TRBD2. From germline, CDR1 is DFQATT and CDR2 SNEGSKA (reference sequence). The CDR3 has 14 amino acids. V trimming: 3 bases; J trimming: 6 bases; junction bases outside the gene matches: 7. The CDR3 DNA follows: TGCAGTGCTAGTTTCGGGGGGGCCAGCAATGAGCAGTTCTTC. Its protein is CSASFGGASNEQFF.

The V and J genes are TRBV18 and TRBJ1-6; 7 bases are a match to TRBD1. The junction had 9 bases not matched to a gene; V was cut back by 6 bases and J by 7 bases. The CDR3 is 15 amino acids. Germline V gene sequence: CDR1 KGHSH, CDR2 LQKENI. CDR3 sequence: CASSENRGRNSPLHF. The CDR3 coding sequence is TGTGCCAGCTCGGAGAACAGGGGAAGGAATTCACCCCTCCACTTT. Using reference TRBV18 and TRBJ1-6 for the parts outside the CDR3, the full variable domain is NAGVMQNPRHLVRRRGQEARLRCSPMKGHSHVYWYRQLPEEGLKFMVYLQKENIIDESGMPKERFSAEFPKEGPSILRIQQVVRGDSAAYFCASSENRGRNSPLHFGNGTRLTVT.

This sequence joins TRBV5-1 and TRBJ2-7; D is unclear. The CDR3 extends over 14 amino acids. V was pared by 0 bases and J by 0 bases, with 7 bases between. Germline CDR1 SGHRS, CDR2 YFSETQ. The DNA for the CDR3 is TGCGCCAGCAGCTTGGCCGCGCACTCCTACGAGCAGTACTTC. Residues: CASSLAAHSYEQYF.